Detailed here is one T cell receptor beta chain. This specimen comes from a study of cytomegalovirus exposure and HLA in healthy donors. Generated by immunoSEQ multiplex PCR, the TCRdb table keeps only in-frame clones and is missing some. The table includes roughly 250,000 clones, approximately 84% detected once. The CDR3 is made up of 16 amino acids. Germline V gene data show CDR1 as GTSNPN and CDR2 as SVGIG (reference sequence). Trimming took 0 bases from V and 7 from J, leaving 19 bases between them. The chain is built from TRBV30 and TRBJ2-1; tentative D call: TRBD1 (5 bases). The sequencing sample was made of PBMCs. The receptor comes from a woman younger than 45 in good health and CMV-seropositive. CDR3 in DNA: TGTGCCTGGAGTGTAGGTGGCAGGGAAAGAAGAAATGAGCAGTTCTTC. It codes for CAWSVGGRERRNEQFF.